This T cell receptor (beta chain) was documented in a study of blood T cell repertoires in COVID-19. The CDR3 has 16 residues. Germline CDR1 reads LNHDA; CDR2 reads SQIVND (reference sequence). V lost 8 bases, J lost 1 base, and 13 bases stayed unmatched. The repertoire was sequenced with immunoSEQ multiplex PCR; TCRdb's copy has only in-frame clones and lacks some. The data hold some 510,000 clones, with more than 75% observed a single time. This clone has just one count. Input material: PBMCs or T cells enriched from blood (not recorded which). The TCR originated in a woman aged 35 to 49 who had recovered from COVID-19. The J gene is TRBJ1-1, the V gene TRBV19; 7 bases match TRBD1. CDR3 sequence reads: CASSHRGGEANTEAFF. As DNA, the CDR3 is TGTGCCAGTTCTCACCGAGGGGGCGAGGCGAACACTGAAGCTTTCTTT.